The clone carrying this TCR beta chain has more than one count but fewer than ten. Its antigen is not identified. TCRdb re-analysed the reads in MiXCR, keeping a single row per CDR3 protein. The table shows about 140,000 distinct CDR3 sequences, with 5.5% to 8% occurring only once. These data belong to a study of T cell repertoires in cytomegalovirus infection. Turning to the study itself: Matching HLA type and CMV infection were both indicated by public TCR beta signatures. General observations from the study: Clonotypes of TCR beta that were HLA-C-restricted and CMV-specific dominated the ex vivo response. There were carriers of CMV plus the relevant HLA, and cumulative public TCR beta family frequency identified them.

The sequenced material came from PBMCs. This TCR derives from a human donor in good health (CMV status not recorded). Some clones in this sample may be carry-over from other donors' samples.

The CDR3 sequence: CSARDPSSGGPGDTQYF. CDR3 nucleotides: TGCAGTGCTAGAGATCCGTCGTCGGGTGGGCCTGGAGATACGCAGTATTTT. The chain recombines TRBV20-1 with TRBJ2-3; D unresolved. The CDR3 covers 17 residues. V was cut by 0 bases and J by 5 bases, with 21 bases left in between. Per the germline V gene, CDR1 is DFQATT and CDR2 is SNEGSKA (reference sequence).